This entry features one T cell receptor beta chain sequence. This entry comes from a study of T-cell memory formation after mild COVID-19. The CDR3 length is 14 residues. The trim removed 4 bases at V and 8 bases at J, leaving 5 bases unmatched. Germline V gene data show CDR1 as LGHNA and CDR2 as YNFKEQ. 5'RACE primed at constant segments yielded TCR alpha and TCR beta cDNA libraries bearing sample barcodes and UMIs. TCRdb reprocessed the 5' RACE reads with MiXCR, giving one entry per CDR3 protein. Found here are roughly 250,000 distinct CDR3 sequences, around 17% of them singletons; the top ten hold 3.5%.

This sequence was found in a man between 18 and 35 years old who had mild COVID-19 (a few samples of this study predate the infection). Cell type and time point are not known. Sequencing input: PBMCs or a T cell subset sorted from them (not recorded which). The V and J genes are TRBV4-2 and TRBJ1-6; TRBD1 aligns across 7 bases. The CDR3 protein is CASSLRQGDSPLHF. The CDR3 bases are TGTGCCAGCAGCCTGCGACAGGGCGATTCACCCCTCCACTTT.